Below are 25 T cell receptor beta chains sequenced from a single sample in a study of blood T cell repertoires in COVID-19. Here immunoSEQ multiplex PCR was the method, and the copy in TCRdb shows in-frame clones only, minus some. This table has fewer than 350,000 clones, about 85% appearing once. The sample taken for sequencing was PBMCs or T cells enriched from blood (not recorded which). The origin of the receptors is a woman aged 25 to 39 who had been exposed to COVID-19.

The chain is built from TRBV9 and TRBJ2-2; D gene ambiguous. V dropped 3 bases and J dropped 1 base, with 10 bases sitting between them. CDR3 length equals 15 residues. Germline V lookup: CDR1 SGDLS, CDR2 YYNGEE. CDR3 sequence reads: CASSESSGNTGELFF. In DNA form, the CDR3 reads TGTGCCAGCAGCGAATCGTCAGGGAACACCGGGGAGCTGTTTTTT.

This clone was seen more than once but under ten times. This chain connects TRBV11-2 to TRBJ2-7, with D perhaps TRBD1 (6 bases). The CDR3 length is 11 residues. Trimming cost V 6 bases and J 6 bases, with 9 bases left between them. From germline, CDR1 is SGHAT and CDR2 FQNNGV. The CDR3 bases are TGTGCCAGCAGTCAAGGGGGCGAGCAGTACTTC. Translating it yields CASSQGGEQYF.

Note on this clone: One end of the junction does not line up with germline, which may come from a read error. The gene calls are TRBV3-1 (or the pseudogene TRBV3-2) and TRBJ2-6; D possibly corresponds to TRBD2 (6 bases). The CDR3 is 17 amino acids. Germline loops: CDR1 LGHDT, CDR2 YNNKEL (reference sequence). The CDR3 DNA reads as TGTGCCAGCAGCCGTCCTGGGGGGTCGGCTGGGACCAACGTCCTGACTTTC. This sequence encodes CASSRPGGSAGTNVLTF.

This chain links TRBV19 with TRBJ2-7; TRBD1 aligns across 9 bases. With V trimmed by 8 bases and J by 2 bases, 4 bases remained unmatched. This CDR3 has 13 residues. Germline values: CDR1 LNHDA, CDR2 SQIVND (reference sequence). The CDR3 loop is CASADRGTYEQYF. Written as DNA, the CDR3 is TGTGCCAGTGCGGACAGGGGAACCTACGAGCAGTACTTC.

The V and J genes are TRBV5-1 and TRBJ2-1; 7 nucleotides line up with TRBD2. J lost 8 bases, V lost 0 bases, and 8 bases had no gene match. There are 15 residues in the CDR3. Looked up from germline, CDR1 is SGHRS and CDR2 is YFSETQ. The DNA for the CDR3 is TGCGCCAGCAGCTTGGCTGGGAGGGCCGACGATGAGCAGTTCTTC. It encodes CASSLAGRADDEQFF.

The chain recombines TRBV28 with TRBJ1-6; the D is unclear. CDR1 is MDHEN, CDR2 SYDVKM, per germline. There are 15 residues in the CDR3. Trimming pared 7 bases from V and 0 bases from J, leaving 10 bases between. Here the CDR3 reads CASTPESSYNSPLHF. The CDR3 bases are TGTGCCAGCACTCCAGAAAGCTCCTATAATTCACCCCTCCACTTT.

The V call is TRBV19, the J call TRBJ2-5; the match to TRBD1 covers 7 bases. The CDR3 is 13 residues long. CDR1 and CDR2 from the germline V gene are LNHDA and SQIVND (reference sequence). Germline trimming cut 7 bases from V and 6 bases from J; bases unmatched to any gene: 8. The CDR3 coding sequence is TGTGCCAGTAACTCACAGGGGTCACAGACCCAGTACTTC. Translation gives CASNSQGSQTQYF.

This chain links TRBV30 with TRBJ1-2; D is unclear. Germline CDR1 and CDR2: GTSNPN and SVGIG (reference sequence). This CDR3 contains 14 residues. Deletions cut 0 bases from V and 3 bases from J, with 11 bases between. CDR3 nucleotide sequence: TGTGCCTGGAGTGTACATGCTTTGGACTATGGCTACACCTTC. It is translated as CAWSVHALDYGYTF.

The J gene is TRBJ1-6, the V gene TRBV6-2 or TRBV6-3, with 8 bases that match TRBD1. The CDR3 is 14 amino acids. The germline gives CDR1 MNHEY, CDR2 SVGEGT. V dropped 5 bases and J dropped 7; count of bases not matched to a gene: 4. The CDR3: CASSRTGSNSPLHF. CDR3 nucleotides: TGTGCCAGCAGTCGGACAGGGTCGAATTCACCCCTCCACTTT.

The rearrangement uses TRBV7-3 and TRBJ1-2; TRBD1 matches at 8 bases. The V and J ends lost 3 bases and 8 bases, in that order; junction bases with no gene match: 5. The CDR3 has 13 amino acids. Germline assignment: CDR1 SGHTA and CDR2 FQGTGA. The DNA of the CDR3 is TGTGCCAGCAGCTTCGGACAGGGCGGCGGCTACACCTTC. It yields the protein CASSFGQGGGYTF.

The CDR3 reads CASSKDRVPFF. CDR3 bases: TGTGCCAGCAGCAAGGACAGGGTACCTTTCTTT. This chain joins TRBV7-2 and TRBJ1-1, with TRBD1 identical over 8 bases. The CDR3 spans 11 residues. From germline, CDR1 is SGHTA and CDR2 FQGNSA. Germline trimming cut 5 bases from V and 12 bases from J; bases unmatched to any gene: 5.

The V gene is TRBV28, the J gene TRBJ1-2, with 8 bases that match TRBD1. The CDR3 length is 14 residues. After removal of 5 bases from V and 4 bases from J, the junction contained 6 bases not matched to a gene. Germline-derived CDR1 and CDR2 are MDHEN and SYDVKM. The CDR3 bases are TGTGCCAGCAGTATTAGGACAGGGCTCTATGGCTACACCTTC. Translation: CASSIRTGLYGYTF.

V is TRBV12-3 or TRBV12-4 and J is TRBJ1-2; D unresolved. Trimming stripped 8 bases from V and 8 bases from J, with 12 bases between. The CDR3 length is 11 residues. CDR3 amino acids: CASLRREGYTF. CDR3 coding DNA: TGTGCCAGCCTGAGGCGGGAAGGCTACACCTTC.

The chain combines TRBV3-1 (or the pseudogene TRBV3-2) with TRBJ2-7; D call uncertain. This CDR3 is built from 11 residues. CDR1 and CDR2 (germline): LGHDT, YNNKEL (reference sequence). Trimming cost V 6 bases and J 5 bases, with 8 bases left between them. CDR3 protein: CASSLIHEQYF. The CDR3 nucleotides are TGTGCCAGCAGTCTAATCCACGAGCAGTACTTC.

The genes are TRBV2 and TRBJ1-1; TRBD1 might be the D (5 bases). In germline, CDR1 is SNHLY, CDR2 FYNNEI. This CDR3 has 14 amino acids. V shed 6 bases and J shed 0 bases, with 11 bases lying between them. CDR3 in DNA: TGTGCCAGCAGGATGGACACCATGAACACTGAAGCTTTCTTT. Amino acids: CASRMDTMNTEAFF. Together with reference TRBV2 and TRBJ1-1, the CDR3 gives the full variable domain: EPEVTQTPSHQVTQMGQEVILRCVPISNHLYFYWYRQILGQKVEFLVSFYNNEISEKSEIFDDQFSVERPDGSNFTLKIRSTKLEDSAMYFCASRMDTMNTEAFFGQGTRLTVV.

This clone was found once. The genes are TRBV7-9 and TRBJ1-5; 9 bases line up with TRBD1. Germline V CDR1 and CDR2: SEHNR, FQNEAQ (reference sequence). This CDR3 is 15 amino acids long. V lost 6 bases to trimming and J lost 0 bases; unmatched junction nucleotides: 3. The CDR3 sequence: CASSWTGDSNQPQHF. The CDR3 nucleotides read TGTGCCAGCAGTTGGACAGGGGATAGCAATCAGCCCCAGCATTTT.

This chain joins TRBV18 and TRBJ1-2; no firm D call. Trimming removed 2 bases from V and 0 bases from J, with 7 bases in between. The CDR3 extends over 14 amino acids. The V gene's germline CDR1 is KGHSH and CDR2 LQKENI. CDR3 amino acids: CASSPEASNYGYTF. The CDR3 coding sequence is TGTGCCAGCTCACCAGAGGCCTCTAACTATGGCTACACCTTC.

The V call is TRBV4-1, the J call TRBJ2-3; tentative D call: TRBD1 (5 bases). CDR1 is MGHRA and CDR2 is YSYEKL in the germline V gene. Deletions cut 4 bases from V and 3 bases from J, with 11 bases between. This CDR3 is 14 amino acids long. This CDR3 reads CASSLQGLTDTQYF. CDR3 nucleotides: TGCGCCAGCAGCCTCCAGGGCTTAACAGATACGCAGTATTTT.

The CDR3 spells CASSEGGQGTGELFF. The CDR3, as DNA: TGTGCCAGCAGTGAAGGGGGACAGGGAACCGGGGAGCTGTTTTTT. V usage is TRBV6-1 and J usage is TRBJ2-2; 9 nucleotides line up with TRBD1. The CDR3 has 15 residues. V lost 1 base and J lost 5; bases outside the gene matches: 2. CDR1 and CDR2 (germline): MNHNS, SASEGT.

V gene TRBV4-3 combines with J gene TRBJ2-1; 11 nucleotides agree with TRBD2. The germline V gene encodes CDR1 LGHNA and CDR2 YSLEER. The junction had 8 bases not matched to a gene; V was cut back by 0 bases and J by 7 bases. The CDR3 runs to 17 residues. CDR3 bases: TGCGCCAGCAGCCAAGATGGGCCTAGCGGGGGGAAGAATGAGCAGTTCTTC. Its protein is CASSQDGPSGGKNEQFF.

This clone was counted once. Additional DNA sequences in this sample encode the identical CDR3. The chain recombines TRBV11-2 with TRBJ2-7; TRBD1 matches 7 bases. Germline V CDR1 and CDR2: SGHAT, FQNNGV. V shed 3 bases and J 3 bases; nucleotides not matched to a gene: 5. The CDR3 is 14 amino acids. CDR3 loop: CASSLGQRFYEQYF. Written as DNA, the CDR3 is TGTGCCAGCAGCTTGGGACAGCGTTTCTACGAGCAGTACTTC.

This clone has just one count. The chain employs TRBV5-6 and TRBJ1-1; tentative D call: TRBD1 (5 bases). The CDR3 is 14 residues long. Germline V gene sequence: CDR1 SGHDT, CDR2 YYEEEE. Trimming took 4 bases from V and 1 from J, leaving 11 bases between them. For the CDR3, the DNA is TGTGCCAGCAGCCCAATACAGGAGAACACTGAAGCTTTCTTT. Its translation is CASSPIQENTEAFF.

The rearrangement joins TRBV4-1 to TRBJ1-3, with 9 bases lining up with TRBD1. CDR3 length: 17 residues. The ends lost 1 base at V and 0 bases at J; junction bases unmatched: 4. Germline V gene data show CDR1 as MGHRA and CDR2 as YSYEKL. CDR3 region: CASSQVPGQGSGNTIYF. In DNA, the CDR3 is TGCGCCAGCAGCCAAGTTCCGGGACAGGGCTCTGGAAACACCATATATTTT.

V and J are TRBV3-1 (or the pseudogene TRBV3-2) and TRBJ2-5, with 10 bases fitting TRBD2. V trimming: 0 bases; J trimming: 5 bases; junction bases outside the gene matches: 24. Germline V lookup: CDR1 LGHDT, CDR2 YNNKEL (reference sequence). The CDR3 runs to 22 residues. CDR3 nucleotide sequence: TGTGCCAGCAGCCAAGATAAACCCCCCCGGAGCGGGAGGGCCTTTCGGTGGGAGACCCAGTACTTC. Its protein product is CASSQDKPPRSGRAFRWETQYF.

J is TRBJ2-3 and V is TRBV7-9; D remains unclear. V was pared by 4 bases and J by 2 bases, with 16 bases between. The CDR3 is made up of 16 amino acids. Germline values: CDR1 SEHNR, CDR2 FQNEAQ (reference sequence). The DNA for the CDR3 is TGTGCCAGCAGCTCGCTAGACTCGTCGAACACAGATACGCAGTATTTT. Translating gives CASSSLDSSNTDTQYF. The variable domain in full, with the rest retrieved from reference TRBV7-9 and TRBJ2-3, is DTGVSQNPRHKITKRGQNVTFRCDPISEHNRLYWYRQTLGQGPEFLTYFQNEAQLEKSRLLSDRFSAERPKGSFSTLEIQRTEQGDSAMYLCASSSLDSSNTDTQYFGPGTRLTVL.